This T cell receptor (beta chain) was profiled in a study of CD8 T cells in Susac syndrome (dated by TCRdb to 2018 to 2020). About the full investigation: The study used repertoire sequencing to test whether antigen drove CD8+ T cell activation and differentiation in Susac syndrome.

A remark on this clonotype: It has no known antigen specificity. Base qualities are not recorded, but no much larger clone differs from it by a single base.

Study-wide conclusions, independent of this receptor: The number of individuals in the TCR sequencing and HLA analysis was acknowledged as relatively small.

The germline V gene specifies LGHNA as CDR1 and YNFKEQ as CDR2. V is cut by 1 base and J by 0 bases, and the space between the germline ends is 13 bases. The CDR3, from cysteine to phenylalanine, totals 18 residues. Of the read, only the CDR3 DNA is kept; its 54 bases are in frame from base 1. Peripheral blood CD8+ and CD4+ T cells from healthy donors, Susac syndrome patients and multiple sclerosis patients were profiled by high-throughput TCR beta sequencing. The multiple sclerosis controls were treatment-naive patients who had stable or active relapsing-remitting disease and met the revised McDonald criteria. Bulk CD8+ and CD4+ T cells were purified magnetically by negative isolation, whereas CD8+ TEMRA cells were enriched by FACS. Blood was collected in EDTA tubes and processed within 24 hours, with PBMCs isolated through density gradient centrifugation. PBMCs intended for TCR sequencing were cryopreserved in liquid nitrogen and thawed later in a water bath at 37 degrees C. The sorted or isolated CD4+, CD8+ and CD8+ TEMRA cells had a purity of 90% or higher.

RNA was extracted using the RNeasy kit, and about 0.5 to 1 ug of the RNA was reverse transcribed with random hexamers. The immunoSEQ multiplex PCR assay, covering 54 Vbeta and 13 Jbeta segments, was used to amplify TCR beta CDR3 regions. PCR amplification bias was corrected using a synthetic template baseline for primer optimization and computational correction. For the original study's pipeline: Reads were assigned to V, D and J genes according to IMGT and analyzed in immunoSEQ Analyzer, with only productive sequences retained. To calculate clonality, Shannon entropy was normalized by log2 of the number of productive unique sequences and then subtracted from one. For each patient and control, public and private clones were evaluated among the 100 most prevalent clones. Clones were defined as Susac-specific if absent from the healthy and MS cohorts, from more than 900 published viral clones and from other ImmuneACCESS disease sequences. The public sequencing data were trimmed at Q25 with fastp and processed into clonotypes with MiXCR by TCRdb, which kept only in-frame beta chains. Under each unique CDR3 protein, matching rows form one entry showing the most common genes and DNA. TCRdb's processing, not the authors' own work, is the source of the V and J calls. In this sample the table shows about 200,000 distinct CDR3 sequences, approximately 96% of which occur a single time. The ten largest clones add up to 0.093% of the sample.

In this chain, TRBV4-2 is recombined with TRBJ2-6; TRBD2 might be the D gene, on 6 matching bases. The sample consisted of CD4+ T cells from PBMCs. The sequence derives from a human donor with multiple sclerosis. The DNA sequence reads TGTGCCAGCAGCCAAGTAGGGACTCAGAGCTCTGGGGCCAACGTCCTGACTTTC. This yields the protein CASSQVGTQSSGANVLTF.